This TCR beta chain was recorded in a study of post-analysis software for immune sequencing data. Study information: The patients showed relapsing-remitting, secondary progressive and progressive-relapsing multiple sclerosis courses.

This clonotype has a handful of counts. Antigen specificity is unknown. Study-wide results and limits: The normalized Chao1 diversity of multiple sclerosis patients was significantly lower than that of controls. A few TRBV segments occurring more often in patients than controls included TRBV5-6, TRBV5-1 and TRBV20-1.

Unique molecular identifiers were present in the TCR beta cDNA libraries. Some 500,000 cDNA molecules were obtained per 1 to 10 million input T cells. A single record per CDR3 protein comes from TCRdb applying MiXCR to the PCR reads. The sample shows about 540,000 distinct CDR3 sequences, 30% to 40% of them seen only once. The length of the CDR3 is 15 residues. The V end was cut by 6 bases, the J end by 5 bases, with 17 bases between. The chain links TRBV12-3 or TRBV12-4 to TRBJ2-1, with D tentatively TRBD1 (6 bases). The sample consisted of blood. This TCR was sampled from a girl between 2 and 17 years old with multiple sclerosis. Here the CDR3 DNA reads TGTGCCAGCAGAAAACAGGCCGGGGACAACAATGAGCAGTTCTTC. The encoded protein is CASRKQAGDNNEQFF.